This is a list of T cell receptor beta chains from one sample in a study of T cells in localized non-small cell lung cancer. Here immunoSEQ multiplex PCR was the method, and the copy in TCRdb shows in-frame clones only, minus some. The sample carries 70,000 to 95,000 clones, under 95% recorded once. The sample was PBMCs, taken before any cancer treatment. Source of these receptors: a woman aged 40 to 75 with stage II squamous cell lung carcinoma. Each CDR3 is given with its conserved first and last residue. The D gene is left open where the match is weak. Some rows mark clone size as missing; the rest say once, few, many or name a class of expanded clone.

>15|TRBV30|-|TRBJ2-4|TRBD2
CAWSVGRGPANIQYF
TGTGCCTGGAGTGTGGGGAGGGGACCCGCAAACATTCAGTACTTC
>14|TRBV6-6|-|TRBJ1-6|TRBD1
CASSPDRKNSPLHF
TGTGCCAGCAGTCCGGACAGGAAGAATTCACCCCTCCACTTT
>11|TRBV19|-|TRBJ1-2|-
CASSQFYGYTF
TGTGCCAGTAGCCAGTTCTATGGCTACACCTTC
>15|TRBV7-6|-|TRBJ2-1|-
CASSLASTPYNEQFF
TGTGCCAGCAGCTTAGCCTCTACTCCCTACAATGAGCAGTTCTTC
>15|TRBV5-1|-|TRBJ1-5|-
CASSLDGSSNQPQHF
TGCGCCAGCAGCTTGGATGGCAGCAGCAATCAGCCCCAGCATTTT
>15|TRBV5-1|-|TRBJ2-1|TRBD2
CASSLLSSGHNEQFF
TGCGCCAGCAGCTTGTTGAGTAGCGGGCACAATGAGCAGTTCTTC
>15|TRBV19|-|TRBJ2-2|-
CASSIRAGNTGELFF
TGTGCCAGTAGTATAAGGGCAGGGAACACCGGGGAGCTGTTTTTT
>13|TRBV29-1|few|TRBJ1-1|-
CSVLEFSNTEAFF
TGCAGCGTGTTAGAGTTCTCGAACACTGAAGCTTTCTTT
>20|TRBV27|-|TRBJ2-5|TRBD2
CASSSVPGAGELGRKETQYF
TGTGCCAGCAGTTCGGTCCCTGGAGCGGGGGAACTGGGGCGTAAAGAGACCCAGTACTTC
>16|TRBV19|-|TRBJ1-5|TRBD1
CATTTPGQGVGQPQHF
TGTGCCACCACAACTCCGGGACAGGGGGTAGGGCAGCCCCAGCATTTT
>13|TRBV6-5|-|TRBJ1-1|-
CASSPTGNTEAFF
TGTGCCAGCAGCCCCACAGGGAACACTGAAGCTTTCTTT
>14|TRBV6-1|-|TRBJ2-2|-
CATRGMANTGELFF
TGTGCCACCCGAGGGATGGCGAACACCGGGGAGCTGTTTTTT
>16|TRBV14|-|TRBJ2-3|-
CASSQVRGAGADTQYF
TGTGCCAGCAGCCAGGTTCGGGGGGCCGGGGCAGATACGCAGTATTTT
>12|TRBV30|-|TRBJ2-1|-
CAWSALYNEQFF
TGTGCCTGGAGCGCTCTTTACAATGAGCAGTTCTTC
>16|TRBV5-1|-|TRBJ2-5|-
CASSLAISGAEETQYF
TGCGCCAGCAGCTTGGCCATAAGTGGGGCAGAAGAGACCCAGTACTTC
>12|TRBV5-6|-|TRBJ2-7|-
CASSYTGYEQYF
TGTGCCAGCAGCTACACAGGGTACGAGCAGTACTTC
>15|TRBV5-4|-|TRBJ1-1|TRBD1
CASTIAGTANTEAFF
TGTGCCAGCACCATCGCCGGGACAGCCAACACTGAAGCTTTCTTT
>15|TRBV7-9|-|TRBJ2-6|-
CASSPEGAGANVLTF
TGTGCCAGCAGCCCAGAGGGGGCTGGGGCCAACGTCCTGACTTTC
>14|TRBV19|once|TRBJ1-5|-
CASSIGGASQPQHF
TGTGCCAGTAGTATAGGGGGGGCGAGTCAGCCCCAGCATTTT
>16|TRBV15|-|TRBJ1-1|TRBD1
CATSTGSTGGASEAFF
TGTGCCACCAGCACAGGATCGACAGGGGGCGCCTCCGAAGCTTTCTTT
>15|TRBV19|-|TRBJ2-3|-
CASSMGFTSTDTQYF
TGTGCCAGTAGTATGGGATTTACTAGCACAGATACGCAGTATTTT
>15|TRBV4-1|-|TRBJ2-7|TRBD1
CASSPDEGQGYEQYF
TGCGCCAGCAGCCCCGACGAGGGACAGGGGTACGAGCAGTACTTC
>14|TRBV5-1|-|TRBJ2-1|TRBD2
CASSSRPSGDEQFF
TGCGCCAGCAGCTCCCGGCCTAGCGGAGATGAGCAGTTCTTC
>16|TRBV11-2|-|TRBJ2-5|-
CASSLDIRGTRETQYF
TGTGCCAGCAGCTTAGATATCCGGGGAACCCGAGAGACCCAGTACTTC
>13|TRBV18|-|TRBJ1-3|TRBD1
CASSGTGGNTIYF
TGTGCCAGCTCCGGGACAGGTGGAAACACCATATATTTT
>15|TRBV10-3|-|TRBJ1-1|-
CAISEGRVSAPEAFF
TGTGCCATCAGTGAGGGGAGGGTAAGTGCCCCTGAAGCTTTCTTT
>18|TRBV4-2|-|TRBJ2-1|TRBD2
CASSQGPSGASGYNEQFF
TGTGCCAGCAGCCAAGGTCCTAGCGGGGCTTCGGGATACAATGAGCAGTTCTTC
>12|TRBV10-3|few|TRBJ2-7|-
CAISETDSEQYF
TGTGCCATCAGTGAGACAGACAGCGAGCAGTACTTC
>15|TRBV5-1|-|TRBJ1-1|TRBD1
CASSDRTGANTEAFF
TGCGCCAGCAGCGATAGGACAGGGGCAAACACTGAAGCTTTCTTT
>14|TRBV11-3|-|TRBJ2-7|-
CASSYGQGGYEQYF
TGTGCCAGCAGCTACGGGCAGGGTGGGTACGAGCAGTACTTC
>10|TRBV29-1|-|TRBJ1-2|-
CSVEGYGYTF
TGCAGCGTTGAGGGCTATGGCTACACCTTC
>17|TRBV19|-|TRBJ2-2|-
CASSTPEGWRRTGELFF
TGTGCCAGTAGTACCCCCGAAGGTTGGCGGAGGACCGGGGAGCTGTTTTTT
>14|TRBV5-4|-|TRBJ2-5|-
CASTQGGPQETQYF
TGTGCCAGCACCCAAGGGGGGCCACAAGAGACCCAGTACTTC
>13|TRBV2|-|TRBJ1-2|TRBD1
CAGHIDRGGGYTF
TGTGCCGGACACATAGACAGGGGAGGTGGCTACACCTTC
>11|TRBV6-5|once|TRBJ1-1|-
CASVGAVEAFF
TGTGCCAGCGTGGGGGCGGTTGAAGCTTTCTTT
>11|TRBV20-1|-|TRBJ1-1|-
CSARTPSEAFF
TGCAGTGCTAGAACACCGAGTGAAGCTTTCTTT
>13|TRBV5-4|-|TRBJ2-3|TRBD2
CASSATSVGTQYF
TGTGCCAGCAGCGCGACTAGCGTCGGTACGCAGTATTTT
>14|TRBV5-4|-|TRBJ2-5|-
CASSLGGLEETQYF
TGTGCCAGCAGCTTGGGCGGCCTTGAGGAGACCCAGTACTTC
>13|TRBV14|-|TRBJ1-4|-
CASSQTGGRKLFF
TGTGCCAGCAGCCAAACCGGGGGAAGAAAACTGTTTTTT
>13|TRBV5-1|-|TRBJ2-7|TRBD2
CASSWGLGYEQYF
TGCGCCAGCAGCTGGGGACTAGGCTACGAGCAGTACTTC
>15|TRBV28|-|TRBJ1-5|-
CASSLYPGMNQPQHF
TGTGCCAGCAGTTTATACCCGGGAATGAATCAGCCCCAGCATTTT
>16|TRBV7-9|-|TRBJ2-6|-
CASSSGLFSGANVLTF
TGTGCCAGCAGCTCGGGACTGTTCTCTGGGGCCAACGTCCTGACTTTC
>14|TRBV29-1|-|TRBJ1-2|-
CSVGVSLTNYGYTF
TGCAGCGTTGGTGTAAGCCTGACTAACTATGGCTACACCTTC
>14|TRBV5-6|-|TRBJ2-1|TRBD2
CATRSGNSYNEQFF
TGTGCCACCCGGAGCGGGAACTCCTACAATGAGCAGTTCTTC
>13|TRBV5-1|-|TRBJ2-3|TRBD1
CASSARGPDTQYF
TGCGCCAGCAGCGCCAGGGGGCCAGATACGCAGTATTTT
>14|TRBV9|-|TRBJ1-6|-
CASSLTLSDSPLHF
TGTGCCAGCAGTCTAACACTTTCCGATTCACCCCTCCACTTT
>14|TRBV19|-|TRBJ2-7|-
CASTPGTSAYEQYF
TGTGCCAGTACTCCCGGGACCAGCGCCTACGAGCAGTACTTC
>14|TRBV28|-|TRBJ1-5|-
CAIGELGSNQPQHF
TGTGCCATCGGCGAGCTCGGGAGCAATCAGCCCCAGCATTTT
>16|TRBV5-1|-|TRBJ2-3|-
CASSLGDISSTDTQYF
TGCGCCAGCAGCTTGGGGGACATTTCTAGCACAGATACGCAGTATTTT
>14|TRBV5-1|-|TRBJ1-5|-
CASSFGGANQPQHF
TGCGCCAGCAGCTTTGGAGGGGCCAATCAGCCCCAGCATTTT
>18|TRBV5-1|-|TRBJ2-5|-
CASSLAGPPGRGQETQYF
TGCGCCAGCAGCTTGGCGGGCCCCCCCGGACGAGGCCAAGAGACCCAGTACTTC
>15|TRBV19|-|TRBJ1-5|TRBD1
CASSSSGTANQPQHF
TGTGCCAGTAGTTCATCCGGGACAGCCAATCAGCCCCAGCATTTT
>15|TRBV2|-|TRBJ2-1|-
CASSDLAGRSFEQFF
TGTGCCAGCAGTGATCTGGCGGGGCGGTCGTTCGAGCAGTTCTTC
>12|TRBV6-6|few|TRBJ1-6|-
CASSTPDSPLHF
TGTGCCAGCAGTACACCCGATTCACCCCTCCACTTT
>14|TRBV10-3|-|TRBJ2-7|TRBD2
CAISKGLPYYEQYF
TGTGCCATCAGTAAGGGACTACCATACTACGAGCAGTACTTC
>16|TRBV5-1|once|TRBJ2-1|TRBD2
CASSAEAGGGANEQFF
TGCGCCAGCAGCGCAGAAGCGGGAGGAGGGGCCAATGAGCAGTTCTTC
>12|TRBV6-6|-|TRBJ1-2|-
CASSSGYYGYTF
TGTGCCAGCAGTTCAGGGTACTATGGCTACACCTTC
>15|TRBV5-1|once|TRBJ2-2|-
CASSLGTANTGELFF
TGCGCCAGCAGCTTGGGGACAGCTAACACCGGGGAGCTGTTTTTT
>12|TRBV7-9|-|TRBJ2-1|-
CASSPESDEQFF
TGTGCCAGCAGTCCCGAGAGCGATGAGCAGTTCTTC